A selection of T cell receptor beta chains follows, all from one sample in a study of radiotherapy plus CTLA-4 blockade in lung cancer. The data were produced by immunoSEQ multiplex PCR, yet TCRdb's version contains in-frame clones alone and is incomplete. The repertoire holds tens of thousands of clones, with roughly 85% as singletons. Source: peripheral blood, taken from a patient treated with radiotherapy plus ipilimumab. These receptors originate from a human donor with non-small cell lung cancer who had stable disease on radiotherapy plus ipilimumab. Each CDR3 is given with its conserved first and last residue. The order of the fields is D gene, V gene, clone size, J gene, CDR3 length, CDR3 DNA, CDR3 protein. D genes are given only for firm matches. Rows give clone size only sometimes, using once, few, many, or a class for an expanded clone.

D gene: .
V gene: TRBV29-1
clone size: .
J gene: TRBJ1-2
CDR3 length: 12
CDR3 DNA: TGCAGCGTTGAGAGGGTGGGGTATGGCTACACCTTC
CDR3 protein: CSVERVGYGYTF

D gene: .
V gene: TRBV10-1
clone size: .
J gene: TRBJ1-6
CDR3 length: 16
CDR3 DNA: TGCGCCAGCAGTGAGTCGGCAGGGAACGCGAATTCACCCCTCCACTTT
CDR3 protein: CASSESAGNANSPLHF

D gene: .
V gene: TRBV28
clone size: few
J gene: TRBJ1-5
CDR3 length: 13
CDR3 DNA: TGTGCCAGCAGTTCGGCAGAGGCTCAGCCCCAGCATTTT
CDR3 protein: CASSSAEAQPQHF

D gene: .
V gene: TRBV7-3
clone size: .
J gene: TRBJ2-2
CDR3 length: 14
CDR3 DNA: TGTGCCAGCAGCCCCACTATTGGGTCCGGGGAGCTGTTTTTT
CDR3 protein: CASSPTIGSGELFF

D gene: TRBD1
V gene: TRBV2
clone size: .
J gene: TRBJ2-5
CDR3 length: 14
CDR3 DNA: TGTGCCAGCAGTAAGGACAGGGGGTTTGAGACCCAGTACTTC
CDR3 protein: CASSKDRGFETQYF

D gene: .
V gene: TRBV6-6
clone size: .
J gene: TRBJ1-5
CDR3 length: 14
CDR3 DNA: TGTGCCAGCAGTTACTCCCATCTCACGGAGCCCCAGCATTTT
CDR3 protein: CASSYSHLTEPQHF

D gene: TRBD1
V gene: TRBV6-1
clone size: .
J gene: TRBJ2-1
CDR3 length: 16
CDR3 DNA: TGTGCCAGCAGTCAAGGACAGGGGGAGATGTACAATGAGCAGTTCTTC
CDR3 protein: CASSQGQGEMYNEQFF

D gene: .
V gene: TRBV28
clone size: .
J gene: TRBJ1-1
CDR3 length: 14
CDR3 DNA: TGTGCCAGCAGTTTAGCAGGGTCCCCTTCTGCAGCTTTCTTT
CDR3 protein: CASSLAGSPSAAFF

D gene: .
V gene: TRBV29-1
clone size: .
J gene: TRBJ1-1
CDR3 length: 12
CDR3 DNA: TGCAGCGTTGATTCCCTCAACACTGAAGCTTTCTTT
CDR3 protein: CSVDSLNTEAFF

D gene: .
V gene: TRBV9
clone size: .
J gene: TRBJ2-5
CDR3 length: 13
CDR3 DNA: TGTGCCAGCAGCGTAGCAGGGAAAGAGACCCAGTACTTC
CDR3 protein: CASSVAGKETQYF

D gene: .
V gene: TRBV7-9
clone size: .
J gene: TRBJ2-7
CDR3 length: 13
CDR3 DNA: TGTGCCAGCAGCATGACAGCCTCCTACGAGCAGTACTTC
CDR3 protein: CASSMTASYEQYF

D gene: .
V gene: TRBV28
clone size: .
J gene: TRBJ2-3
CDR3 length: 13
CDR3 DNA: TGTGCCAGCACTGAGGGGGGGGCAGATACGCAGTATTTT
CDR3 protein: CASTEGGADTQYF

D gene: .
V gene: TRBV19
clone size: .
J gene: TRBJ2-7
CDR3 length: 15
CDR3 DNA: TGTGCCAGTGTTCCCTCCGGGGCAGGGAGGTTCGAGCAGTACTTC
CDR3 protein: CASVPSGAGRFEQYF

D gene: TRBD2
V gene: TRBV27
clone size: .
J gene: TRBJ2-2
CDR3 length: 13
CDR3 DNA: TGTGCCAGCAGTTTTTGGGGGGGCGGGGAGCTGTTTTTT
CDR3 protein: CASSFWGGGELFF

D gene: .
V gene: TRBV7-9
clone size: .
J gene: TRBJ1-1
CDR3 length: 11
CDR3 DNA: TGTGCCAGCAGCTCGGGGGCAGAAGCTTTCTTT
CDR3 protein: CASSSGAEAFF

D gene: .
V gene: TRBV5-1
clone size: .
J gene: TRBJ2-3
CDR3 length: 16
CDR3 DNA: TGCGCCAGCAGCTTGTTGACCCGGCCCCCACAGAATACGCAGTATTTT
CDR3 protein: CASSLLTRPPQNTQYF